These 22 T cell receptor beta chains were all obtained from the same sample, sequenced in a study of cytomegalovirus exposure and HLA in healthy donors. PCR used 60 Vbeta primers and 13 Jbeta primers. The table came from immunoSEQ multiplex PCR; TCRdb's copy has only in-frame clones and leaves some out. The table records 220,000 or so clones, about 70% of them present only once. The sequencing input was PBMCs. The receptors come from a woman aged 25 to 39 in good health and CMV-seronegative.

This rearrangement joins TRBV7-9 to TRBJ1-1; no clear D gene. Trimming cost V 5 bases and J 3 bases, with 10 bases left between them. CDR1 is SEHNR and CDR2 is FQNEAQ in the germline V gene (reference sequence). The CDR3 is 13 amino acids. CDR3 sequence (DNA): TGTGCCAGCAGCCAAAGGCGGGACACTGAAGCTTTCTTT. Translated, it gives CASSQRRDTEAFF.

A few counts support this clone. The chain carries TRBV25-1 and TRBJ1-1; no clear D gene. Germline CDR1 reads MGHDK; CDR2 reads SYGVNS. The CDR3 is 15 amino acids. Trimming removed 2 bases at V and 0 bases at J, with 10 bases between. CDR3 region: CASSELNSMNTEAFF. The CDR3 DNA reads TGTGCCAGCAGTGAACTCAACAGCATGAACACTGAAGCTTTCTTT.

The V and J genes are TRBV6-6 and TRBJ1-1, with TRBD1 as a possible D gene (6 bases). This CDR3 comprises 14 residues. V was shortened by 5 bases and J by 1 base, with 11 bases between the two germline ends. Looked up from germline, CDR1 is MNHNY and CDR2 is SVGAGI (reference sequence). The CDR3 sequence: CASSRTASNTEAFF. CDR3 DNA sequence: TGTGCCAGCAGTAGGACAGCATCGAACACTGAAGCTTTCTTT.

The rearrangement links TRBV5-4 to TRBJ2-5, with unresolved D. The germline CDR1 and CDR2 sequences are SGHNT and YYREEE (reference sequence). Trimming removed 4 bases at V and 0 bases at J, with 4 bases between. This CDR3 region has 12 residues. The CDR3, as DNA: TGTGCCAGCAGCCAAAACCAAGAGACCCAGTACTTC. Translating gives CASSQNQETQYF.

This clone was detected only a few times. The CDR3 DNA sequence: TGTGCCACCAGCAATCTCCTCCGGGTCCCGGGACAGGGGGCGGCGGGGGAGCTGTTTTTT. Residues: CATSNLLRVPGQGAAGELFF. The chain employs TRBV15 and TRBJ2-2; 12 nucleotides line up with TRBD1. Germline CDR1 is LNHNV and CDR2 is YYDKDF (reference sequence). The CDR3 is 20 residues long. Trimming cost V 4 bases and J 8 bases; bases outside gene matches: 20. Combining the CDR3 with reference TRBV15 and TRBJ2-2 gives the whole variable domain DAMVIQNPRYQVTQFGKPVTLSCSQTLNHNVMYWYQQKSSQAPKLLFHYYDKDFNNEADTPDNFQSRRPNTSFCFLDIRSPGLGDTAMYLCATSNLLRVPGQGAAGELFFGEGSRLTVL.

V usage is TRBV7-9 and J usage is TRBJ2-3; D is possibly TRBD1 (6 bases). This CDR3 spans 16 amino acids. The V gene lost 5 bases and the J gene lost 2 bases, with 17 bases spanning the gap. Germline CDR1 reads SEHNR; CDR2 reads FQNEAQ (reference sequence). CDR3 loop: CASSPGAKGNTDTQYF. The CDR3 nucleotides are TGTGCCAGCAGCCCAGGGGCAAAAGGCAACACAGATACGCAGTATTTT. The entire variable domain, with the rest obtained from reference TRBV7-9 and TRBJ2-3, is as follows: DTGVSQNPRHKITKRGQNVTFRCDPISEHNRLYWYRQTLGQGPEFLTYFQNEAQLEKSRLLSDRFSAERPKGSFSTLEIQRTEQGDSAMYLCASSPGAKGNTDTQYFGPGTRLTVL.

CDR3 amino acids: CASSVAGGFVTEAFF. The CDR3 DNA sequence: TGTGCCAGCAGTGTGGCAGGGGGCTTTGTCACTGAAGCTTTCTTT. The rearrangement links TRBV6-1 to TRBJ1-1; 8 bases align to TRBD1. The CDR3 length is 15 residues. The germline gives CDR1 MNHNS, CDR2 SASEGT. V dropped 4 bases and J dropped 4; count of bases not matched to a gene: 8.

The rearrangement uses TRBV18 and TRBJ2-7, with a tentative D call TRBD2 (7 bases). The germline V gene encodes CDR1 KGHSH and CDR2 LQKENI. Trimming removed 2 bases from V and 10 bases from J, with 24 bases in between. The CDR3 is 16 residues long. The DNA of the CDR3 is TGTGCCAGCTCACCAGCTCGGGGGGCTTTTGGCGGAGGACAGTACTTC. It codes for CASSPARGAFGGGQYF.

The rearrangement joins TRBV15 to TRBJ2-7; no definite D call. The CDR3 is 12 residues long. Trimming took 3 bases from V and 6 from J, leaving 9 bases between them. Germline V gene lookup returns CDR1 LNHNV and CDR2 YYDKDF (reference sequence). Here the CDR3 DNA reads TGTGCCACCAGCAGGGAGTCCGGCGAGCAGTACTTC. Its protein product is CATSRESGEQYF.

This clone was seen only a few times. The chain is built from TRBV6-4 and TRBJ1-5; D is unresolved. CDR1 and CDR2 (germline): MRHNA, SNTAGT. There are 12 residues in the CDR3. Trimming left V 3 bases short and J 13 bases short, with 13 bases between. The CDR3 DNA sequence: TGTGCCAGCAGTGAAGAGCCCAGAGCGCAGCATTTT. Protein: CASSEEPRAQHF.

This sequence joins TRBV4-1 and TRBJ2-3, with D perhaps TRBD2 (6 bases). The V gene's germline CDR1 is MGHRA and CDR2 YSYEKL. The CDR3 covers 15 residues. V shed 4 bases and J shed 0 bases, with 11 bases lying between them. As DNA, the CDR3 is TGCGCCAGCAGCCCCCAGGGAGGCAGCACAGATACGCAGTATTTT. It translates to CASSPQGGSTDTQYF.

The rearrangement joins TRBV7-8 to TRBJ2-3; tentatively, D is TRBD2 (5 bases). The CDR3 runs 14 residues. The germline CDR1 and CDR2 sequences are SGHVS and FQNEAQ. The V and J ends lost 2 bases and 0 bases respectively, with 6 bases between them. The CDR3: CASSLWTSTDTQYF. CDR3 sequence (DNA): TGTGCCAGCAGCTTATGGACTAGCACAGATACGCAGTATTTT.

This chain connects TRBV13 to TRBJ2-2; maybe TRBD2 (5 bases). Germline loops: CDR1 PRHDT, CDR2 FYEKMQ (reference sequence). V shed 7 bases and J shed 7 bases, with 7 bases lying between them. This CDR3 has 11 amino acids. CDR3 sequence reads: CASTLDGELFF. DNA for the CDR3: TGTGCCAGCACACTAGACGGGGAGCTGTTTTTT. Filled out from reference TRBV13 and TRBJ2-2, the complete variable domain reads AAGVIQSPRHLIKEKRETATLKCYPIPRHDTVYWYQQGPGQDPQFLISFYEKMQSDKGSIPDRFSAQQFSDYHSELNMSSLELGDSALYFCASTLDGELFFGEGSRLTVL.

V is TRBV30 and J is TRBJ1-2; TRBD1 is a possible D gene (5 bases). The germline V gene has CDR1 GTSNPN and CDR2 SVGIG (reference sequence). The V and J ends lost 1 base and 5 bases respectively, with 11 bases between them. The CDR3 sequence is 13 residues long. This CDR3 is CAWSAVGPYGYTF. The CDR3 DNA is TGTGCCTGGAGTGCCGTGGGGCCTTATGGCTACACCTTC.

This clone occurred a few times. The rearrangement joins TRBV9 to TRBJ2-3; a weak D match, TRBD2 (5 bases). From germline, CDR1 is SGDLS and CDR2 YYNGEE. This CDR3 spans 14 amino acids. The V gene lost 0 bases and the J gene lost 7 bases, with 12 bases spanning the gap. The CDR3 coding sequence is TGTGCCAGCAGCGTAGAAGAGGGTTTCTATACGCAGTATTTT. Protein product: CASSVEEGFYTQYF.

The chain couples TRBV30 to TRBJ1-4; TRBD1 matches at 7 bases. CDR3 length: 15 amino acids. The ends lost 1 base at V and 4 bases at J; junction bases unmatched: 6. Germline CDR1 is GTSNPN and CDR2 is SVGIG (reference sequence). As DNA, the CDR3 is TGTGCCTGGAGTGACGGGACAGAGCTTAATGAAAAACTGTTTTTT. Translated: CAWSDGTELNEKLFF. Combining the CDR3 with reference TRBV30 and TRBJ1-4 gives the whole variable domain SQTIHQWPATLVQPVGSPLSLECTVEGTSNPNLYWYRQAAGRGLQLLFYSVGIGQISSEVPQNLSASRPQDRQFILSSKKLLLSDSGFYLCAWSDGTELNEKLFFGSGTQLSVL.

The chain joins TRBV5-1 to TRBJ2-5; 9 bases map to TRBD1. Germline-derived CDR1 and CDR2 are SGHRS and YFSETQ. V trimming: 2 bases; J trimming: 3 bases; junction bases outside the gene matches: 5. The CDR3 extends over 15 amino acids. The CDR3 DNA follows: TGCGCCAGCAGCTTCGGGACAGGGCCGGAAGAGACCCAGTACTTC. It encodes CASSFGTGPEETQYF.

The V gene is TRBV5-1, the J gene TRBJ1-1; a possible D gene is TRBD1 (5 bases). The length of the CDR3 is 14 residues. CDR1 is SGHRS, CDR2 YFSETQ, per germline. Deletions cut 0 bases from V and 3 bases from J, with 9 bases between. The chain's CDR3 is CASSLVGADTEAFF. In DNA, the CDR3 is TGCGCCAGCAGCTTGGTTGGGGCGGACACTGAAGCTTTCTTT.

The chain has TRBV19 and TRBJ2-1, with TRBD2 as a possible D gene (7 bases). There are 18 residues in the CDR3. V shed 3 bases and J shed 0 bases, with 18 bases lying between them. Germline V CDR1 and CDR2: LNHDA, SQIVND (reference sequence). The CDR3 reads CASSMAGDKGGSYNEQFF. CDR3 in DNA: TGTGCCAGTAGTATGGCGGGGGATAAAGGGGGCTCCTACAATGAGCAGTTCTTC.

The V gene is TRBV6-1, the J gene TRBJ2-5; the D gene is possibly TRBD1 (6 bases). Trimming took 3 bases from V and 5 from J, leaving 16 bases between them. Germline V CDR1 and CDR2: MNHNS, SASEGT. This CDR3 is built from 15 residues. The CDR3 coding sequence is TGTGCCAGCAGTGATGGGGACACTCCCCGGGAGACCCAGTACTTC. This translates into CASSDGDTPRETQYF.

V and J are TRBV2 and TRBJ1-1; 7 nucleotides match TRBD1. The CDR3 is 13 residues long. Germline loops: CDR1 SNHLY, CDR2 FYNNEI. The V and J ends lost 3 bases and 11 bases, in that order; junction bases with no gene match: 9. CDR3 nucleotides: TGTGCCAGCAGTGAGATCCGACAGGGAGAGGCTTTCTTT. It encodes CASSEIRQGEAFF.

This clone was found a few times. The chain has TRBV19 and TRBJ1-1, with 8 bases that match TRBD1. Germline CDR1 LNHDA, CDR2 SQIVND (reference sequence). The trim removed 10 bases at V and 5 bases at J, leaving 9 bases unmatched. CDR3 size: 13 residues. This CDR3 is CATIDRGRTEAFF. The CDR3 coding sequence is TGTGCCACTATCGACAGGGGAAGGACTGAAGCTTTCTTT.